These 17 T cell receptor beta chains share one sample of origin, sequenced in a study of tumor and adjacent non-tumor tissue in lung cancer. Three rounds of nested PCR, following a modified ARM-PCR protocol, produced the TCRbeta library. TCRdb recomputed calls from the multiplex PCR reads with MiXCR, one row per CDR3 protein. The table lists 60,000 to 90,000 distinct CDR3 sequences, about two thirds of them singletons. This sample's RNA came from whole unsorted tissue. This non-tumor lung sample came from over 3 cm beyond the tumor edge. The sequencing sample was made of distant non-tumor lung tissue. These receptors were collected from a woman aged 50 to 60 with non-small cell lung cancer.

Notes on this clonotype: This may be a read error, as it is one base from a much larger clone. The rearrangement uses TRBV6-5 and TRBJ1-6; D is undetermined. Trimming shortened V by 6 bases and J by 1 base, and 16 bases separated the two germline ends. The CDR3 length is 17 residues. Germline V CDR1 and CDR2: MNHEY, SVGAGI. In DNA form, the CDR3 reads TGTGCCAGCAGAGAATACGGCCAGGAATCCTATAATTCACCCCTCCACTTT. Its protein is CASREYGQESYNSPLHF.

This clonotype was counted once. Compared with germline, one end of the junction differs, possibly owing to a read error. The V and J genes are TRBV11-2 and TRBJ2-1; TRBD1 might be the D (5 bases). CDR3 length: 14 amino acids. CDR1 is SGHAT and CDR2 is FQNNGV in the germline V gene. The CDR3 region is CTSRALDTYIEHFF. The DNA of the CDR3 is TGTACCAGCAGGGCTTTAGACACCTACATTGAGCACTTCTTC.

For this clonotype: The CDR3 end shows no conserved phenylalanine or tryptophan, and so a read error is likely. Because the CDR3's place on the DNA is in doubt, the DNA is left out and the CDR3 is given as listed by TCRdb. CDR3 protein: CSVSGTSDYNEQFL. The genes are TRBV29-1 and TRBJ2-1; the D segment call TRBD2 is taken from the table without a DNA check. Termini included, the CDR3 measures 14 amino acids. Germline loops: CDR1 SQVTM, CDR2 ANQGSEA.

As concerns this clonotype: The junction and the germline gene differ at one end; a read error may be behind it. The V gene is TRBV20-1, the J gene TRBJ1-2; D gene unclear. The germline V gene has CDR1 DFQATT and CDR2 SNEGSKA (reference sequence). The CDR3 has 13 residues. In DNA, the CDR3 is TGCAGTACTAGAGATCGTGGCTCTGGCGGCTACGCCTTC. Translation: CSTRDRGSGGYAF.

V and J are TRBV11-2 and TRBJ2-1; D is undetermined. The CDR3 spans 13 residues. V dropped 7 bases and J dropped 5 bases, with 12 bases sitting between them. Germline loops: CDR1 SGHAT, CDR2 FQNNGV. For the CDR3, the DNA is TGTGCCAGCAATTTTAGGGTCCACAATGAGCAGTTCTTC. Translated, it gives CASNFRVHNEQFF.

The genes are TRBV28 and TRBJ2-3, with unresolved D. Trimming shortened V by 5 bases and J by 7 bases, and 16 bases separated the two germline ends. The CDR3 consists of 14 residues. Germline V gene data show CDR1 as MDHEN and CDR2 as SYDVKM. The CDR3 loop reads CASSLGPMLNTQYF. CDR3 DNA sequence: TGTGCCAGCAGTCTGGGTCCGATGTTGAATACGCAGTATTTT.

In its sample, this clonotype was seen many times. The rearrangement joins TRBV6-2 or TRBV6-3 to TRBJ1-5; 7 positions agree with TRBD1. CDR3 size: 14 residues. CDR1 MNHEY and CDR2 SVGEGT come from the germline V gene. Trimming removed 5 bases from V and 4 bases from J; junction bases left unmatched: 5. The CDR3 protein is CASSRETGNQPQHF. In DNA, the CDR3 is TGTGCCAGCAGTCGAGAGACAGGGAATCAGCCCCAGCATTTT.

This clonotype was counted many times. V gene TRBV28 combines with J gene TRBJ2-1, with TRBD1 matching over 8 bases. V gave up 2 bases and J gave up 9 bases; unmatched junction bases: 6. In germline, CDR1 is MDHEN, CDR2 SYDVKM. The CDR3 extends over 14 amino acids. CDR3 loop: CASSLGQGLGEQFF. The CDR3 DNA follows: TGTGCCAGCAGTTTAGGACAGGGTTTAGGTGAGCAGTTCTTC.

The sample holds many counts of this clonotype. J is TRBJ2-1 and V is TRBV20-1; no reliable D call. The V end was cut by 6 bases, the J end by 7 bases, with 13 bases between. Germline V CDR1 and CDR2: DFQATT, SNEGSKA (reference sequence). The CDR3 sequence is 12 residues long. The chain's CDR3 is CSARKGTNEQFF. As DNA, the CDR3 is TGCAGTGCCCGCAAGGGAACGAATGAGCAGTTCTTC.

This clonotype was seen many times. The CDR3 protein is CASSPGLAGGPREQYF. CDR3 nucleotide sequence: TGTGCCAGCAGTCCTGGACTAGCGGGAGGGCCGCGCGAGCAGTACTTC. The chain employs TRBV6-2 or TRBV6-3 and TRBJ2-7; TRBD2 matches 15 bases. Germline V CDR1 and CDR2: MNHEY, SVGEGT. The CDR3 loop spans 16 amino acids. V dropped 5 bases and J dropped 6; count of bases not matched to a gene: 8.

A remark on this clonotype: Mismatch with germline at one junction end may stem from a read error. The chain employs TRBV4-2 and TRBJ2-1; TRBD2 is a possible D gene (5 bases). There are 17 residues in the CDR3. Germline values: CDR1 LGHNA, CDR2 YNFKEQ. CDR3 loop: CASSQDSARGSLYGQFF. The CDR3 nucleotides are TGTGCCAGTAGCCAAGATTCGGCTAGAGGGAGTTTGTATGGGCAGTTCTTC.

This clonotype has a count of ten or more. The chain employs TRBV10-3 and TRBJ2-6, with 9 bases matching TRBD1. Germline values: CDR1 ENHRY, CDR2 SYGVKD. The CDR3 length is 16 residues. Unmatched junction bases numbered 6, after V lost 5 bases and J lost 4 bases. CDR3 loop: CAISPGTGTGANVLTF. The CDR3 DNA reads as TGTGCCATCAGTCCCGGGACAGGGACCGGGGCCAACGTCCTGACTTTC.

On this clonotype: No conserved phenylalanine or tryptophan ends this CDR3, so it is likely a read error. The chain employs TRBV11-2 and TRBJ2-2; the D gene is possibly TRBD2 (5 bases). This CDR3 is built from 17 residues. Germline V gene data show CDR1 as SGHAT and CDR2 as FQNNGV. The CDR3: CANSLVLYGENSGELFL. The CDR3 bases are TGTGCCAACAGCTTAGTGTTATACGGGGAAAACAGCGGGGAGCTGTTTCTT.

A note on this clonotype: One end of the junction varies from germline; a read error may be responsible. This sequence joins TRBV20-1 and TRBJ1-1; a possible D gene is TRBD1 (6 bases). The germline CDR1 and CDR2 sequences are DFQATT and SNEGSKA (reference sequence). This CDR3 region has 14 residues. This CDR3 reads CSVRSTGLGTEAFF. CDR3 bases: TGCAGTGTTAGATCAACAGGGCTTGGGACTGAAGCTTTCTTT.

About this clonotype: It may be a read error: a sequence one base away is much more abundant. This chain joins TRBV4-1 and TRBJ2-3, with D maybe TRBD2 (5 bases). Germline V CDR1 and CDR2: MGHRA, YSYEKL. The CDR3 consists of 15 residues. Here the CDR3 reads CASSQDKRSTYTQYF. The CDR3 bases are TGCGCCAGCAGCCAAGACAAGCGGAGCACATATACGCAGTATTTT.

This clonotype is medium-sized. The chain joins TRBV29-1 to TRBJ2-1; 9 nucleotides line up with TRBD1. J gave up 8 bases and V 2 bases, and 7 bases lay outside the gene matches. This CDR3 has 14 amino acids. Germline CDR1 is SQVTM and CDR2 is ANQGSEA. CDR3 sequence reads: CSVEKPGQGYEQFF. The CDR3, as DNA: TGCAGCGTTGAAAAGCCGGGACAGGGCTATGAGCAGTTCTTC.

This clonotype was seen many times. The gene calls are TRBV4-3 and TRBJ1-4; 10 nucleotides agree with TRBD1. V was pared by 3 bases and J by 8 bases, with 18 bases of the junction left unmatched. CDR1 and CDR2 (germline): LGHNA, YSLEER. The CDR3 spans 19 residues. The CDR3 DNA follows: TGCGCCAGCAGCCATAACCTAGACAGGGGGCGATTCCCATTCGAAAAACTGTTTTTT. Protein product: CASSHNLDRGRFPFEKLFF.